This entry lists 32 T cell receptor beta chains sequenced from one sample in a study of blood T cells in healthy people across ages (dated by TCRdb to between 2014 and 2016). The library was produced with 5' RACE. The sequencer listed for this sample is Illumina HiSeq 2500. A second PCR of roughly 7 to 11 cycles was performed with a sample-barcoded 5' primer and a J-beta primer mix. Clones were called with MiXCR by TCRdb after fastp trimmed the public reads at Q25, and only in-frame beta chains were retained. Rows with a matching CDR3 protein are joined into one entry that keeps the most common DNA and genes. Here the sample has about 1.5 million distinct CDR3 sequences; about 42% occur a single time. Over 3.5% of the sample belongs to the ten largest clones. Material for sequencing was blood. The receptors originated from a woman aged 18-29 years in good health.

The CDR3 sequence: CSARPIEGFKTQYF. The CDR3 DNA follows: TGCAGTGCTAGGCCGATTGAGGGATTTAAGACCCAGTACTTC. The chain carries TRBV20-1 and TRBJ2-7; a possible D gene is TRBD2 (5 bases). The J call is uncertain, as TRBJ2-5 better fits the DNA end. CDR3 length: 14 residues. CDR1 DFQATT and CDR2 SNEGSKA come from the germline V gene (reference sequence).

This clonotype was found once. The chain carries TRBV5-1 and TRBJ2-5; D may be TRBD1 or TRBD2 (6 bases each). This CDR3 contains 15 residues. CDR1 and CDR2 from the germline V gene are SGHRS and YFSETQ. V lost 0 bases, J lost 11 bases, and 20 bases lay in between. The CDR3 is CASSLVQGRYNEQYF. The CDR3 DNA reads TGCGCCAGCAGCTTGGTTCAGGGGAGGTACAATGAGCAGTACTTC. Supplemented by reference TRBV5-1 and TRBJ2-5, the full variable domain reads KAGVTQTPRYLIKTRGQQVTLSCSPISGHRSVSWYQQTPGQGLQFLFEYFSETQRNKGNFPGRFSGRQFSNSRSEMNVSTLELGDSALYLCASSLVQGRYNEQYFGPGTRLLVL.

The chain uses TRBV6-2 or TRBV6-3 and TRBJ2-5; D might be TRBD2 (6 bases). There are 13 residues in the CDR3. V was trimmed by 6 bases and J by 2 bases, leaving 10 bases between them. In germline, CDR1 is MNHEY, CDR2 SVGEGT. The CDR3 region is CASRASVQETQYF. In DNA form, the CDR3 reads TGTGCCAGCAGGGCTAGCGTACAAGAGACCCAGTACTTC.

V is TRBV12-3 or TRBV12-4 and J is TRBJ2-7; 9 bases line up with TRBD1. The J segment lost 7 bases and the V segment lost 6 bases, leaving 16 bases of the junction unmatched. The CDR3 consists of 16 residues. The CDR3 DNA is TGTGCCAGCAGACCCGGACAGGGGAACTCCTACAATGAGCAGTACTTC. As protein: CASRPGQGNSYNEQYF.

The V gene is TRBV7-9, the J gene TRBJ1-2; the D is unclear. There are 15 residues in the CDR3. Per the germline V gene, CDR1 is SEHNR and CDR2 is FQNEAQ (reference sequence). The ends were cut back, 5 bases at V and 5 bases at J, with 18 bases in the middle. The CDR3 sequence is CASSISGVSGYGYTF. The CDR3 DNA follows: TGTGCCAGCAGCATCAGCGGGGTCTCGGGGTATGGCTACACCTTC.

This clonotype was seen only a few times. V gene TRBV10-3 combines with J gene TRBJ2-3; no reliable D call. The CDR3 is 13 amino acids. V was clipped by 3 bases and J by 14 bases, with 18 bases between them. CDR1 and CDR2 from the germline V gene are ENHRY and SYGVKD. The CDR3 nucleotides are TGTGCCATCAGTGATTTCGGTGCCCGTAGGCTGTATTTT. Protein sequence: CAISDFGARRLYF.

The chain combines TRBV27 with TRBJ2-7, with 7 bases matching TRBD1. The CDR3 runs to 14 residues. Trimming took 6 bases from V and 3 from J; bases not matched to a gene: 8. Germline V gene data show CDR1 as MNHEY and CDR2 as SMNVEV (reference sequence). The CDR3 DNA sequence: TGTGCCAGCAGCCGGATAACAGGGGTCTACGAGCAGTACTTC. Translation: CASSRITGVYEQYF.

The chain recombines TRBV11-2 with TRBJ2-7; 12 bases are a match to TRBD2. The V segment lost 5 bases and the J segment 0 bases; nucleotides outside the gene matches: 8. Germline V gene lookup returns CDR1 SGHAT and CDR2 FQNNGV. The CDR3 has 17 residues. DNA of the CDR3: TGTGCCAGCAGCCCCATGAGACTAGCGGGGGTCTCCTACGAGCAGTACTTC. Translated, it gives CASSPMRLAGVSYEQYF.

This clonotype came up once. V gene TRBV29-1 combines with J gene TRBJ2-1; TRBD1 matches at 10 bases. The germline CDR1 and CDR2 sequences are SQVTM and ANQGSEA. The CDR3 totals 16 residues. V lost 0 bases, J lost 2 bases, and 4 bases stayed unmatched. CDR3 sequence: CSVEDLGQGPYNEQFF. CDR3 in DNA: TGCAGCGTTGAAGATCTGGGACAGGGGCCCTACAATGAGCAGTTCTTC.

V is TRBV14 and J is TRBJ2-7, with a possible D match to TRBD1 (6 bases). The CDR3 runs 14 residues. V lost 1 base and J lost 3, with 10 bases in between. Germline assignment: CDR1 SGHDN and CDR2 FVKESK. In DNA form, the CDR3 reads TGTGCCAGCAGCCAAGTGGCCAGGGGCTACGAGCAGTACTTC. Translation: CASSQVARGYEQYF.

The chain couples TRBV4-2 to TRBJ1-1; D uncertain. The V end was cut by 1 base, the J end by 0 bases, with 18 bases between. This CDR3 is built from 18 residues. In germline, CDR1 is LGHNA, CDR2 YNFKEQ. For the CDR3, the DNA is TGTGCCAGCAGCCAAGGTACCGCCAGAGGGCGGATGAACACTGAAGCTTTCTTT. Its protein product is CASSQGTARGRMNTEAFF.

Remarks on this clonotype: A much larger clonotype is one base distant, so this may be a read error. The V call is TRBV29-1, the J call TRBJ2-7; D might be TRBD1 (5 bases). This CDR3 is 12 amino acids long. CDR1 is SQVTM and CDR2 is ANQGSEA in the germline V gene. V gave up 5 bases and J gave up 0 bases, with 8 bases separating them. In nucleotides, the CDR3 is TGCAGCGTTCTAGACAGCTCCTACGAGCAGTACTTC. This codes for CSVLDSSYEQYF.

The CDR3 spells CAISEGLTEAFF. CDR3 bases: TGTGCCATCAGTGAAGGGCTTACTGAAGCTTTCTTT. V is TRBV10-3 and J is TRBJ1-1; D call uncertain. The CDR3 has 12 residues. CDR1 is ENHRY and CDR2 is SYGVKD in the germline V gene. Deletions cut 3 bases from V and 5 bases from J, with 7 bases between.

This clonotype was detected ten times or more. The chain recombines TRBV20-1 with TRBJ2-3, with TRBD2 matching over 14 bases. Losses at the gene ends were 5 bases for V and 3 bases for J; bases not matched to a gene: 4. Germline V gene data show CDR1 as DFQATT and CDR2 as SNEGSKA (reference sequence). This CDR3 region has 15 residues. The CDR3 region is CSAQTSGRGTDTQYF. For the CDR3, the DNA is TGCAGTGCTCAGACTAGCGGGAGGGGAACAGATACGCAGTATTTT.

This chain joins TRBV3-1 and TRBJ2-3; D is possibly TRBD1 (6 bases). Germline loops: CDR1 LGHDT, CDR2 YNNKEL (reference sequence). V was trimmed by 3 bases and J by 2 bases, leaving 9 bases between them. The CDR3 runs to 14 residues. The CDR3 region has the DNA TGTGCCAGCAGCCACTGGACAGACACAGATACGCAGTATTTT. It encodes CASSHWTDTDTQYF.

V usage is TRBV6-1 and J usage is TRBJ2-5; 9 bases align to TRBD1. Germline CDR1 reads MNHNS; CDR2 reads SASEGT. The CDR3 length is 13 residues. Losses at the gene ends were 10 bases for V and 11 bases for J; bases not matched to a gene: 14. CDR3 sequence reads: CANALDRGREQYF. Here the CDR3 DNA reads TGTGCCAATGCCCTGGACAGGGGAAGGGAGCAGTACTTC.

CDR3 in DNA: TGTGCCAGCAGTTTTCGGGGGAAAGGCGGCTACACCTTC. As protein: CASSFRGKGGYTF. This chain links TRBV12-3 or TRBV12-4 with TRBJ1-2, with a weak D call TRBD1 (5 bases). V was cut by 3 bases and J by 8 bases, with 13 bases left in between. CDR3 size: 13 residues.

In this sample, this clonotype turned up many times. V usage is TRBV27 and J usage is TRBJ2-1; unclear D gene. The CDR3 loop spans 11 amino acids. V gave up 10 bases and J gave up 7 bases, with 11 bases separating them. The germline CDR1 and CDR2 sequences are MNHEY and SMNVEV (reference sequence). Written as DNA, the CDR3 is TGTGCCATCCAAGGAGCTAATGAGCAGTTCTTC. Translating gives CAIQGANEQFF.

The chain links TRBV6-5 to TRBJ2-4; 8 bases match TRBD2. The DNA end is more similar to TRBJ2-7, so the J call may be wrong. Germline V lookup: CDR1 MNHEY, CDR2 SVGAGI. This CDR3 is built from 15 residues. The CDR3 reads CASSPGTSIRNEQYF. The CDR3, as DNA: TGTGCCAGCAGTCCCGGGACTAGTATCCGGAACGAGCAGTACTTC.

DNA for the CDR3: TGCAGTGCTAGAGACCAGGGGGCGCACTACGAGCAGTACTTC. It specifies CSARDQGAHYEQYF. This chain uses TRBV20-1 with TRBJ2-7, with TRBD1 matching over 8 bases. V shed 0 bases and J 3 bases; nucleotides not matched to a gene: 4. CDR1 and CDR2 from the germline V gene are DFQATT and SNEGSKA (reference sequence). The CDR3 extends over 14 amino acids.

The rearrangement links TRBV6-2 or TRBV6-3 to TRBJ2-1; the match to TRBD2 covers 13 bases. The V segment lost 2 bases and the J segment 7 bases; nucleotides outside the gene matches: 5. CDR1 is MNHEY, CDR2 SVGEGT, per germline. The CDR3 length is 16 residues. The CDR3 DNA reads TGTGCCAGCAGTTACCAGGGACTAGCGGGATTGAATGAGCAGTTCTTC. It yields the protein CASSYQGLAGLNEQFF.

This clonotype was seen only a few times. This chain connects TRBV11-1 to TRBJ2-5; 8 bases are shared with TRBD2. V lost 3 bases, J lost 5 bases, and 11 bases stayed unmatched. Germline V gene lookup returns CDR1 SGHAT and CDR2 FQDESV (reference sequence). CDR3 size: 16 residues. The CDR3 sequence: CASSFSTGRAGETQYF. The CDR3 nucleotides read TGTGCCAGCAGCTTTTCCACCGGGAGGGCCGGGGAGACCCAGTACTTC.

This clonotype turned up a few times. The chain joins TRBV6-5 to TRBJ1-4; no firm D call. The CDR3 runs 17 residues. CDR1 and CDR2 (germline): MNHEY, SVGAGI. The V end lost 2 bases, the J end lost 4 bases, and 17 bases lay between the germline ends. The CDR3 bases are TGTGCCAGCAGTTACATCATCTCGGCCAGCCATAATGAAAAACTGTTTTTT. This codes for CASSYIISASHNEKLFF.

The chain joins TRBV12-3 or TRBV12-4 to TRBJ2-7; the match to TRBD2 covers 9 bases. After removal of 6 bases from V and 3 bases from J, the junction contained 9 bases not matched to a gene. The CDR3 totals 15 residues. CDR3 nucleotides: TGTGCCAGCAGCTTCGCTAGCGGGGCAAACTACGAGCAGTACTTC. Translating gives CASSFASGANYEQYF.

This clonotype was counted between two and nine times. This chain links TRBV20-1 with TRBJ1-6, with D uncertain. The CDR3 totals 15 residues. The germline CDR1 and CDR2 sequences are DFQATT and SNEGSKA (reference sequence). Trimming removed 3 bases at V and 5 bases at J, with 14 bases between. Here the CDR3 DNA reads TGCAGTGCTAGTGGGAGCGAGAGAAATAATTCACCCCTCCACTTT. Encoded protein: CSASGSERNNSPLHF.

As to this clonotype: The junction differs from germline at one of its ends, possibly a read error. The V and J genes are TRBV10-3 and TRBJ2-3; tentatively, D is TRBD1 (5 bases). The germline CDR1 and CDR2 sequences are ENHRY and SYGVKD. CDR3 length equals 15 residues. The CDR3 DNA sequence: TGCGCCATCACCAATCGAGCCAGGGGCACAGATACGCAGTATTTT. Its protein is CAITNRARGTDTQYF.

The J gene is TRBJ2-1, the V gene TRBV5-4; D possibly corresponds to TRBD1 (6 bases). Per the germline V gene, CDR1 is SGHNT and CDR2 is YYREEE (reference sequence). The CDR3 runs 14 residues. The V end lost 0 bases, the J end lost 9 bases, and 13 bases lay between the germline ends. The CDR3 DNA reads as TGTGCCAGCAGCTTGGATTCAGGGGCAGGTGAGCAGTTCTTC. Encoded protein: CASSLDSGAGEQFF.

This clonotype was seen more than once but under ten times. The V and J genes are TRBV7-9 and TRBJ2-7; D possibly corresponds to TRBD1 (6 bases). Germline loops: CDR1 SEHNR, CDR2 FQNEAQ (reference sequence). This CDR3 has 16 residues. V was pared by 4 bases and J by 0 bases, with 16 bases between. The CDR3 here is CASSWNREHASYEQYF. CDR3 coding DNA: TGTGCCAGCAGCTGGAACAGGGAGCACGCCTCCTACGAGCAGTACTTC.

V and J are TRBV19 and TRBJ1-1; D ambiguous. Deletions cut 7 bases from V and 1 base from J, with 10 bases between. Germline values: CDR1 LNHDA, CDR2 SQIVND (reference sequence). The CDR3 covers 13 residues. Here the CDR3 reads CASTAGANTEAFF. The CDR3 region has the DNA TGTGCCAGTACTGCGGGAGCGAACACTGAAGCTTTCTTT.

This clonotype has ten or more counts. The chain employs TRBV7-2 and TRBJ2-7; D is possibly TRBD1 (5 bases). This CDR3 comprises 13 residues. With 4 bases removed from V and 3 bases from J, the gap between germline ends came to 10 bases. CDR1 SGHTA and CDR2 FQGNSA come from the germline V gene. The CDR3 nucleotides are TGTGCCAGCAGCTCTAGAAGGGGCTACGAGCAGTACTTC. This sequence encodes CASSSRRGYEQYF.

The genes are TRBV24-1 and TRBJ2-1, with 10 bases that match TRBD2. The DNA end favors TRBJ2-7, so the J call may be wrong. Per germline, CDR1 KGHDR and CDR2 SFDVKD. The CDR3 length is 17 residues. CDR3 in DNA: TGTGCCACCAGTGACTCTAGCGGGAGTAACCCCTACAATGAGCAGTACTTC. Protein sequence: CATSDSSGSNPYNEQYF.

V usage is TRBV7-2 and J usage is TRBJ2-2; D tentatively fits TRBD1 or TRBD2 (6 bases each). The V and J ends lost 5 bases and 7 bases respectively, with 20 bases between them. CDR1 and CDR2 from the germline V gene are SGHTA and FQGNSA. This CDR3 contains 16 residues. The CDR3 here is CASSAGLQGPGGELFF. The CDR3 DNA is TGTGCCAGCAGCGCAGGACTACAGGGTCCGGGCGGGGAGCTGTTTTTT.